Presented here are 8 T cell receptor beta chains from one specimen sequenced in a study of regulatory T cells in long-lasting Graves disease. Both iRepertoire HTBI primers and Arm-PCR of CDR3 regions were used to build the TCR beta libraries. TCRdb reanalysed the multiplex PCR reads using MiXCR and keeps one entry per CDR3 protein. In the table there are 450,000 to 500,000 distinct CDR3 sequences, 16% of which are singletons. The time point was: newly diagnosed GD, antithyroid drugs for less than 3 months. Construction of the TCR library relied on RNA isolated from PBMCs. This sample was also put to use in a study of T cells in Graves' hyperthyroidism and ophthalmopathy.

Sequenced material: peripheral blood mononuclear cells (PBMCs), taken at new diagnosis, from a patient treated with antithyroid drugs. Source of these receptors: a middle-aged man with Graves disease.

The V call is TRBV28, the J call TRBJ2-7; 9 bases align to TRBD2. CDR1 and CDR2 (germline): MDHEN, SYDVKM. The V gene end was trimmed by 6 bases and the J gene end by 7 bases; junction bases not matched to a gene: 7. The CDR3 runs 13 residues. CDR3 in amino acids: CASRAGGPNEQYF. CDR3 nucleotides: TGTGCCAGCAGGGCGGGAGGGCCGAATGAGCAGTACTTC.

The rearrangement joins TRBV6-1 to TRBJ1-6; TRBD1 is a possible D gene (5 bases). V gave up 4 bases and J gave up 19 bases, with 20 bases separating them. The CDR3 totals 13 residues. Germline lookup yields CDR1 MNHNS and CDR2 SASEGT. This chain's CDR3 is CASSASGTVVVHF. CDR3 bases: TGTGCCAGCAGTGCCTCCGGGACGGTGGTCGTACACTTT.

This clonotype has at least ten counts. The gene calls are TRBV30 and TRBJ1-4; D gene uncertain. Germline V CDR1 and CDR2: GTSNPN, SVGIG (reference sequence). Trimming pared 1 base from V and 4 bases from J, leaving 13 bases between. The CDR3 sequence is 15 residues long. CDR3 residues: CAWSADGVINEKLFF. The CDR3, as DNA: TGTGCCTGGAGTGCCGACGGTGTCATTAATGAAAAACTGTTTTTT.

The sample holds many counts of this clonotype. V gene TRBV18 combines with J gene TRBJ2-7; 7 positions agree with TRBD2. V shed 2 bases and J 2 bases; nucleotides not matched to a gene: 6. The CDR3 has 15 residues. Germline V CDR1 and CDR2: KGHSH, LQKENI. The CDR3 coding sequence is TGTGCCAGCTCACCAGGGCTAGCGGCAACCTACGAGCAGTACTTC. It encodes CASSPGLAATYEQYF.

The chain couples TRBV7-9 to TRBJ2-5; 7 nucleotides agree with TRBD2. Germline V gene lookup returns CDR1 SEHNR and CDR2 FQNEAQ (reference sequence). J gave up 2 bases and V 0 bases, and 3 bases lay outside the gene matches. This CDR3 comprises 15 residues. For the CDR3, the DNA is TGTGCCAGCAGCTTAGCGGCTAGCGGTCAAGAGACCCAGTACTTC. Translating it yields CASSLAASGQETQYF.

J is TRBJ2-7 and V is TRBV2; D may be TRBD1 or TRBD2 (6 bases each). Germline V gene lookup returns CDR1 SNHLY and CDR2 FYNNEI. This CDR3 has 14 amino acids. V lost 4 bases and J 3 bases, leaving 13 bases between the germline ends. The CDR3 DNA sequence: TGTGCCAGCAGTGGGGGGGCGAGGGTCTACGAGCAGTACTTC. This codes for CASSGGARVYEQYF.

Turning to this clonotype: A much larger clone differs by one base, so this may be a read error. This chain links TRBV24-1 with TRBJ1-4; TRBD1 matches 9 bases. V lost 4 bases and J lost 8; bases outside the gene matches: 7. Germline V gene data show CDR1 as KGHDR and CDR2 as SFDVKD. The CDR3 extends over 15 amino acids. The CDR3 DNA reads TGTGCCACCAGTGACAACAGGGGGCCGAGAGAAAAACTGTTTTTT. Translation gives CATSDNRGPREKLFF.

The chain uses TRBV7-8 and TRBJ2-1, with 7 bases fitting TRBD2. This CDR3 comprises 13 residues. Per the germline V gene, CDR1 is SGHVS and CDR2 is FQNEAQ. DNA for the CDR3: TGTGTAGTAGGGGAGGGCTCCTACAATGAGCAGTTCTTC. Amino acid sequence: CVVGEGSYNEQFF. Using reference TRBV7-8 and TRBJ2-1 for the parts outside the CDR3, the full variable domain is GAGVSQSPRYKVAKRGQDVALRCDPISGHVSLFWYQQALGQGPEFLTYFQNEAQLDKSGLPSDRFFAERPEGSVSTLKIQRTQQEDSAVYLCVVGEGSYNEQFFGPGTRLTVL.